The TCR beta chain described here comes from a study of blood T cell repertoires in COVID-19. The germline CDR1 and CDR2 sequences are ENHRY and SYGVKD. The CDR3 contains 15 residues. V lost 5 bases and J lost 0; bases outside the gene matches: 6. Data came from immunoSEQ multiplex PCR; TCRdb stores just in-frame clones and leaves some out. The sample has 200,000 to 300,000 clones, roughly 86% seen once. The chain employs TRBV10-3 and TRBJ1-1; 7 bases map to TRBD1. The sequenced sample was PBMCs or T cells enriched from blood (not recorded which). The TCR comes from a woman between 18 and 29 years old who had recovered from COVID-19. This CDR3 is CAISTGQALNTEAFF. CDR3 nucleotides: TGTGCCATCAGTACTGGACAGGCATTGAACACTGAAGCTTTCTTT.